This T cell receptor beta chain came from a study of OX40 agonist ivuxolimab in advanced cancers. Repertoires were generated with immunoSEQ multiplex PCR, while TCRdb's copy carries only in-frame clones and drops some. This sample carries 77,000 or so clones, about 94% of them seen once, and the ten largest clones take about a fifth. This CDR3 has 16 residues. Looked up from germline, CDR1 is SGHNT and CDR2 is YYREEE (reference sequence). V shed 2 bases and J 1 base; nucleotides not matched to a gene: 5. This TCR was recovered from an adult with an advanced solid tumor such as melanoma, head and neck, liver or kidney cancer. The chain links TRBV5-4 to TRBJ2-2; 7 nucleotides match TRBD2. The sample in question was CD4+ or CD8+ T cells sorted from blood, obtained in a trial of the OX40 agonist ivuxolimab. The CDR3 sequence: CASSFPGGLNTGELFF. The CDR3 DNA follows: TGTGCCAGCAGCTTCCCCGGGGGGTTGAACACCGGGGAGCTGTTTTTT. Looking up the rest from reference TRBV5-4 and TRBJ2-2 gives the full variable domain: ETGVTQSPTHLIKTRGQQVTLRCSSQSGHNTVSWYQQALGQGPQFIFQYYREEENGRGNFPPRFSGLQFPNYSSELNVNALELDDSALYLCASSFPGGLNTGELFFGEGSRLTVL.